The clone carrying this T cell receptor beta chain appeared many times. The data derive from a study of human T cells and chemical hapten exposure. TCRdb redid the calling of the RACE reads with MiXCR, one entry per CDR3 protein. The profile shows approximately 100,000 distinct CDR3 sequences, roughly 9% of them singletons. This CDR3 spans 18 amino acids. Looked up from germline, CDR1 is KGHSH and CDR2 is LQKENI. Between the trimmed V and J ends, which lost 2 bases and 1 base, there was a span of 19 bases. Time point meaning: patch test 2, 6 weeks after DPC sensitization. Treatment meaning: therapeutic diphenylcyclopropenone sensitization with weekly scalp DPC. From whole blood left unfractionated, total RNA was extracted.

Sample: whole blood, taken in connection with sensitization to the hapten diphenylcyclopropenone (DPC). The rearrangement joins TRBV18 to TRBJ2-3; the D call may be TRBD1 or TRBD2 (5 bases each). The receptor's source is a middle-aged woman with alopecia areata. Some clones in this sample may be carry-over from other donors' samples. For the CDR3, the DNA is TGTGCCAGCTCACCAGGGACGGAATACGGGTTCCGCACAGATACGCAGTATTTT. Protein sequence: CASSPGTEYGFRTDTQYF.